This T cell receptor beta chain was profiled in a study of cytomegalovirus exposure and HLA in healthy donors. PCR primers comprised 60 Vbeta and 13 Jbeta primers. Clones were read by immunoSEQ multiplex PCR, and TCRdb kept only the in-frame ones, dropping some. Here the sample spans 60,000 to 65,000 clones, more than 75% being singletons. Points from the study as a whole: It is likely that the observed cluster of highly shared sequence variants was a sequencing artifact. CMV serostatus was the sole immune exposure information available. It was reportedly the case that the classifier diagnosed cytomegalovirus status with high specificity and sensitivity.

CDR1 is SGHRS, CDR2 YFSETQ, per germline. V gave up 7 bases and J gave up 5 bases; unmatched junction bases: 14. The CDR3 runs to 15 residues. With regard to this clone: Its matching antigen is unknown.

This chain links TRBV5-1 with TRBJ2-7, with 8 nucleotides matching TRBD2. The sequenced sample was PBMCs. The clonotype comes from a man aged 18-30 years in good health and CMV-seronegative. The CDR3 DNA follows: TGCGCCAGCGCTCCCACGGGGGGGGCTCGGAACGAGCAGTACTTC. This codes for CASAPTGGARNEQYF.